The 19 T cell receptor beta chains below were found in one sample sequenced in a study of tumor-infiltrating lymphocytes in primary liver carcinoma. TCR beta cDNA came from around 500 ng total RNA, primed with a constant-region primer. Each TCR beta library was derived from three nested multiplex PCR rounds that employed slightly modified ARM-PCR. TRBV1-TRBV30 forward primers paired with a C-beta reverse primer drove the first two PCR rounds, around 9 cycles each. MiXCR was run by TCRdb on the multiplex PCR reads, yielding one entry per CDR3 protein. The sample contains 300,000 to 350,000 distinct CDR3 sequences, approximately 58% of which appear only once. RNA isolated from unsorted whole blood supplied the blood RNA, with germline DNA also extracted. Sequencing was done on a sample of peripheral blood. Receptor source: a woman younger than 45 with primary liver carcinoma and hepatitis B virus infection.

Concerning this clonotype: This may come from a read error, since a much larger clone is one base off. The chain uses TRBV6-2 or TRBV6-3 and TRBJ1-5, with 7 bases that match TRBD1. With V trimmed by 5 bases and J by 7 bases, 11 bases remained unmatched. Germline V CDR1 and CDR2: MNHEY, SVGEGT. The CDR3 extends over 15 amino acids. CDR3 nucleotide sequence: TGTGCCAGCAGTCTTGGACAGGCGTCTAAACAGCCCCAGCATTTT. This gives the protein CASSLGQASKQPQHF.

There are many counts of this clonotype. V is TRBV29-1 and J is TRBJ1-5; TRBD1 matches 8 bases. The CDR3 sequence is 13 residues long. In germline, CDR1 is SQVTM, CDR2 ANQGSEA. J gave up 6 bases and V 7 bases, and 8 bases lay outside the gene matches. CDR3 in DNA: TGCAGCGCTGTAGGACAGGGAGGTCAGCCCCAGCATTTT. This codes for CSAVGQGGQPQHF.

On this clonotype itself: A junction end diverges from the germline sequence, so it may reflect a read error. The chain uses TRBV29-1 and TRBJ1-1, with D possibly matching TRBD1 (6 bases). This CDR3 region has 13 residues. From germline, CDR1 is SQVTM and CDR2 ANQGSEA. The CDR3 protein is CSTRGELNTEAFF. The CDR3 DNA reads TGCAGCACAAGGGGGGAGCTGAACACTGAAGCCTTCTTT.

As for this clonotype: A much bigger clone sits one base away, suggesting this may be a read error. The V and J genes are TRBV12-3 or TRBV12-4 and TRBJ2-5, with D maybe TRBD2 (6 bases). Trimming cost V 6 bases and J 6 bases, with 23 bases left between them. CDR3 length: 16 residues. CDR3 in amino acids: CASSGRRRLGSQTQYF. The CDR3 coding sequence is TGTGCCAGCAGCGGGCGCCGGAGACTAGGAAGCCAGACCCAGTACTTC.

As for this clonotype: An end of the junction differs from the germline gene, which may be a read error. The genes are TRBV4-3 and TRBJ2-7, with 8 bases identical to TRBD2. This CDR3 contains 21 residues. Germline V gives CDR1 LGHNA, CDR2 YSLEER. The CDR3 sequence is CASSQTIIKSTGGGSYGELYF. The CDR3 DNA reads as TGCGCCAGCAGCCAAACCATTATAAAGTCCACGGGGGGGGGCTCATACGGGGAGCTGTACTTC.

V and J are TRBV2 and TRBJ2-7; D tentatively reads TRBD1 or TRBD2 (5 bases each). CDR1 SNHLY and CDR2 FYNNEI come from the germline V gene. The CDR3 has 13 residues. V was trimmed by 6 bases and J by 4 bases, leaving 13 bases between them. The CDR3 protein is CASRTGTVYEQYF. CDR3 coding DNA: TGTGCCAGCAGAACCGGGACGGTATACGAGCAGTACTTC.

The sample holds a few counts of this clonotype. CDR3 coding DNA: TGTGCCAGCAGCTTGATGGGGTGGGACTATGGCTACACCTTC. This sequence encodes CASSLMGWDYGYTF. This rearrangement joins TRBV12-3 or TRBV12-4 to TRBJ1-2; unclear D gene. This CDR3 contains 14 residues. The V and J ends lost 6 bases and 3 bases respectively, with 14 bases between them.

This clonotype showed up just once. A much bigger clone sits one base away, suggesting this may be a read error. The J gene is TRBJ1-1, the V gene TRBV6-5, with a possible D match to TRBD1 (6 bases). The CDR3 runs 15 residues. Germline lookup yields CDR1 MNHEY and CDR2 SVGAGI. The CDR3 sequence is CASSYSRGKNTEAIF. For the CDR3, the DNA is TGTGCCAGCAGTTACTCCAGGGGCAAGAACACTGAAGCTATCTTT.

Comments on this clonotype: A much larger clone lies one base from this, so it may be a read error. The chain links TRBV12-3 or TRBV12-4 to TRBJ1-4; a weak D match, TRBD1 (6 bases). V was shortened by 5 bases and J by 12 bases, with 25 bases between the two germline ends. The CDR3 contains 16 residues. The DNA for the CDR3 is TGTGCCAGCAGTCCCGTCGGGGGCCAAGAAAGTAAGGAACTGTTTTTT. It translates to CASSPVGGQESKELFF.

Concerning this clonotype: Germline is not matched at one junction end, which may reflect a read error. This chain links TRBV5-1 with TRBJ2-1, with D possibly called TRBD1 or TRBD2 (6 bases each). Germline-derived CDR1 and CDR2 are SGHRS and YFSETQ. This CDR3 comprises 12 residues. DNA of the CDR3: TGCGCCAGCAGGATGGGGGGCAATAAGCAGTTCTTC. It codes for CASRMGGNKQFF.

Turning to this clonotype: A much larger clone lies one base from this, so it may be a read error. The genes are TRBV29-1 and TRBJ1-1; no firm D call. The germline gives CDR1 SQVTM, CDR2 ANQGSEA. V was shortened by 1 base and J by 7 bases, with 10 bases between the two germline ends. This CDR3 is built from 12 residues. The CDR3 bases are TGCAGCGTTGAAGGGCAAGTGTGTGAAGCTTTCTTT. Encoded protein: CSVEGQVCEAFF.

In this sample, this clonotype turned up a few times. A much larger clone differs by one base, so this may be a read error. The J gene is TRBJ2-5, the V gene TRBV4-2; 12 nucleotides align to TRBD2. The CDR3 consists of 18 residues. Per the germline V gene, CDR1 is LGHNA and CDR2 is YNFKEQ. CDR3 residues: CTSSQETLAGGRPETQYF. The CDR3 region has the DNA TGTACCAGCAGCCAAGAGACCCTAGCGGGAGGGCGCCCGGAGACCCAGTACTTC.

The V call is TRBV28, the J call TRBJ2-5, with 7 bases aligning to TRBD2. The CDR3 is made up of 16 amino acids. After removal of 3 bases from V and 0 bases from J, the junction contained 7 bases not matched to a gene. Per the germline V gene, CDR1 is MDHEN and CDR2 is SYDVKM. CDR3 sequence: CASSFWLAGDQETQYF. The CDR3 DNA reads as TGTGCCAGCAGTTTCTGGTTAGCGGGCGACCAAGAGACCCAGTACTTC.

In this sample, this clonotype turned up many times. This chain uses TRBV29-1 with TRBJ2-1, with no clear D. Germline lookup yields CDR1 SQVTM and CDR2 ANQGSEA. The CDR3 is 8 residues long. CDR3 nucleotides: TGCAGACTTACTGAGCAGTTCTTC. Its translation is CRLTEQFF.

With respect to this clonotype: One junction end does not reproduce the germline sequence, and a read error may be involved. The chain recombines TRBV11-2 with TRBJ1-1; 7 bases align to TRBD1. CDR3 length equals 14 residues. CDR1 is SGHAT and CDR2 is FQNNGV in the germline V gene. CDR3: CVSIADRAYTEAFF. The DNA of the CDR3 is TGTGTCAGCATCGCAGACAGGGCCTACACTGAAGCTTTCTTT. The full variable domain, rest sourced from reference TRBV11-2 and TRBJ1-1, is EAGVAQSPRYKIIEKRQSVAFWCNPISGHATLYWYQQILGQGPKLLIQFQNNGVVDDSQLPKDRFSAERLKGVDSTLKIQPAKLEDSAVYLCVSIADRAYTEAFFGQGTRLTVV.

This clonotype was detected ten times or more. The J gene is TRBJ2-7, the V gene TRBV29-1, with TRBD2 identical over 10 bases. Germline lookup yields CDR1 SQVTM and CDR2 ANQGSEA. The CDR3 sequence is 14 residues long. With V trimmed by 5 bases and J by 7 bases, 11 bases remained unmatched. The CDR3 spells CSVSAGGSQGEQYF. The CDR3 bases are TGCAGCGTTTCAGCGGGAGGGTCGCAGGGGGAGCAGTACTTC.

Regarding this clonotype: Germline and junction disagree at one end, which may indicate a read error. CDR3 loop: CASSVTALGGRFSSYNSHLHF. As DNA, the CDR3 is TGTGCCAGCAGTGTCACGGCACTCGGCGGACGATTCAGCTCCTATAATTCACACCTCCACTTT. The chain uses TRBV6-1 and TRBJ1-6; D is unclear. The V gene's germline CDR1 is MNHNS and CDR2 SASEGT. The CDR3 consists of 21 residues.

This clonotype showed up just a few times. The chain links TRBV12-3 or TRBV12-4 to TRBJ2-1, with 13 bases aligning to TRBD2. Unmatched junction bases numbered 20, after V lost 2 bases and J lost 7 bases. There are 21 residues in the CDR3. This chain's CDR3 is CASSLTRGTGGLAGIKNEQFF. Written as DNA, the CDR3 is TGTGCCAGCAGTTTAACGCGGGGGACAGGGGGACTAGCGGGAATAAAAAATGAGCAGTTCTTC.

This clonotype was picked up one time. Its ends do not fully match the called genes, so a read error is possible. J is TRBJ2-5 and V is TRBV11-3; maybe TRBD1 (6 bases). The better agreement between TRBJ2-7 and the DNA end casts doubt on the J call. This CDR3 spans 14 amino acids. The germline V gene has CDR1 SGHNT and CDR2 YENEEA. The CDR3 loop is CASSLGDRKVEQYF. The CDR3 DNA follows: TGTGCCAGTAGCTTAGGTGACAGGAAAGTCGAGCAGTACTTC.